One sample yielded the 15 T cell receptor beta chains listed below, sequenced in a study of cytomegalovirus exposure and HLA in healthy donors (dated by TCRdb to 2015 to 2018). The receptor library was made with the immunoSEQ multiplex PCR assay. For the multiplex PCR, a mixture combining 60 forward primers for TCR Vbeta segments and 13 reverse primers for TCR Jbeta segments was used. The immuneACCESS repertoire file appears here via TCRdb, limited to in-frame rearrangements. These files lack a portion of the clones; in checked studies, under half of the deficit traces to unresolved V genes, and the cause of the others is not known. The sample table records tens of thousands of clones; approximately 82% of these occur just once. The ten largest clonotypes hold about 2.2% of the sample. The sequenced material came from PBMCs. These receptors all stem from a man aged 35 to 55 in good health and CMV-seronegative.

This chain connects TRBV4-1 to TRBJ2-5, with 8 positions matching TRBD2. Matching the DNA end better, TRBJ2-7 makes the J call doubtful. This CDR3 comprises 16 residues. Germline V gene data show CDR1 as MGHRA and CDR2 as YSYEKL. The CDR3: CASSLGRGGGNYEQYF. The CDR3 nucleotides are TGCGCCAGCAGCCTGGGGCGGGGCGGGGGGAACTACGAGCAGTACTTC.

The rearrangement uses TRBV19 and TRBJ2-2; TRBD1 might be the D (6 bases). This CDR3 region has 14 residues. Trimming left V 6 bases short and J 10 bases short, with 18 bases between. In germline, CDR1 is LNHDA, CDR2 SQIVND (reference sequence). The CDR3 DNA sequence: TGTGCCAGTAGACCTAATCCAGGGGAAGAGGAGCTGTTTTTT. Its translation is CASRPNPGEEELFF.

The CDR3 DNA reads as TGTGCCAGCAGCCCGCGAGTCGGCGGGGAGCTGTTTTTT. Protein sequence: CASSPRVGGELFF. The chain has TRBV11-3 and TRBJ2-2; D is ambiguous. The CDR3 spans 13 residues. Germline V lookup: CDR1 SGHNT, CDR2 YENEEA. V was pared by 5 bases and J by 7 bases, with 11 bases between.

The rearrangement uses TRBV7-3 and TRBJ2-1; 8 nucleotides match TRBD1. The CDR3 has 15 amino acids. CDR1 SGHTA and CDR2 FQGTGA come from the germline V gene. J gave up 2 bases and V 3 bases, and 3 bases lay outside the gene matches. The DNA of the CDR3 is TGTGCCAGCAGCTTTGGGACAGGAGCCTACAATGAGCAGTTCTTC. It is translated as CASSFGTGAYNEQFF.

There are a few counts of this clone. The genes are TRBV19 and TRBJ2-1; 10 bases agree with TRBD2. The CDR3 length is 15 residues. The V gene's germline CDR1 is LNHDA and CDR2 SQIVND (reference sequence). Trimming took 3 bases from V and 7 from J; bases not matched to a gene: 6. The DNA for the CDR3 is TGTGCCAGTAGTATTGCTAGCGGGAGTGAAAATGAGCAGTTCTTC. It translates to CASSIASGSENEQFF.

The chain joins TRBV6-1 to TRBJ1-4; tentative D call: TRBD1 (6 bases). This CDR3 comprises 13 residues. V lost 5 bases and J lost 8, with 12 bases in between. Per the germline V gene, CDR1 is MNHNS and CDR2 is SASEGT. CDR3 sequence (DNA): TGTGCCAGCAGTTCGGACAGAGGAGAAAAACTGTTTTTT. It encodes CASSSDRGEKLFF.

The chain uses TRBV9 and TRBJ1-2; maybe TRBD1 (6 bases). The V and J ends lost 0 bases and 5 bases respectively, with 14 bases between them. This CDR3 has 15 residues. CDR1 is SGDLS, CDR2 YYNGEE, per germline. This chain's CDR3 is CASSVADQGKYGYTF. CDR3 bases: TGTGCCAGCAGCGTAGCTGATCAGGGGAAATATGGCTACACCTTC.

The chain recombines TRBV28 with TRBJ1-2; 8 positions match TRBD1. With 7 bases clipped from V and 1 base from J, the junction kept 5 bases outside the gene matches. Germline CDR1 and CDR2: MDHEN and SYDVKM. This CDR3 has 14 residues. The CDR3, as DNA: TGTGCCAGCAACCAGGGGGCGGATAACTATGGCTACACCTTC. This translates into CASNQGADNYGYTF.

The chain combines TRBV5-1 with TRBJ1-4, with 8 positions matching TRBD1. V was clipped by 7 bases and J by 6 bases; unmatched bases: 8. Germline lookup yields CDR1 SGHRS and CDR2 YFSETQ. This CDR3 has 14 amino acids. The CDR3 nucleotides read TGCGCCAGCGGCTACGGGACAGGATATGAAAAACTGTTTTTT. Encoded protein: CASGYGTGYEKLFF.

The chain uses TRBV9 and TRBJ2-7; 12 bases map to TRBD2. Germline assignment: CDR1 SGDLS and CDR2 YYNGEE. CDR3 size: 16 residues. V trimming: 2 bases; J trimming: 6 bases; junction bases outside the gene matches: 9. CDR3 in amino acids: CASSVASGGAPGEQYF. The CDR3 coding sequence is TGTGCCAGCAGCGTGGCTAGCGGGGGGGCCCCCGGCGAGCAGTACTTC.

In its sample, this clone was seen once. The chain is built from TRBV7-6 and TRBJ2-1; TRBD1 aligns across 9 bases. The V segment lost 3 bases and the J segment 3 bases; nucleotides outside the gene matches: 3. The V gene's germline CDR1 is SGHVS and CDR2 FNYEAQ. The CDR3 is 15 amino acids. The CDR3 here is CASSLGQGFYNEQFF. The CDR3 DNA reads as TGTGCCAGCAGCTTGGGACAGGGCTTCTACAATGAGCAGTTCTTC.

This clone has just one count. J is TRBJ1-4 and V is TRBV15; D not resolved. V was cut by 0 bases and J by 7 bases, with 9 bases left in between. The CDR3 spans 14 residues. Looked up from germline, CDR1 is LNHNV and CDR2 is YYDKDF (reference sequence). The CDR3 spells CATSRDKRGEKLFF. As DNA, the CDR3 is TGTGCCACCAGCAGAGATAAGCGTGGTGAAAAACTGTTTTTT. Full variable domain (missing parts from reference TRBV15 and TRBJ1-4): DAMVIQNPRYQVTQFGKPVTLSCSQTLNHNVMYWYQQKSSQAPKLLFHYYDKDFNNEADTPDNFQSRRPNTSFCFLDIRSPGLGDTAMYLCATSRDKRGEKLFFGSGTQLSVL.

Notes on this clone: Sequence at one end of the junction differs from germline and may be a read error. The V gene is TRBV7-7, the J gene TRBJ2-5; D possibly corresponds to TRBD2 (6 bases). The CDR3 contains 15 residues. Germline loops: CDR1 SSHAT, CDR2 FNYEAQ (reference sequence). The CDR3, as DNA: TGTGCTAGCAGCTTAGGTCTCGGGGGTCAAGAGACCCAGTACTTC. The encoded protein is CASSLGLGGQETQYF.

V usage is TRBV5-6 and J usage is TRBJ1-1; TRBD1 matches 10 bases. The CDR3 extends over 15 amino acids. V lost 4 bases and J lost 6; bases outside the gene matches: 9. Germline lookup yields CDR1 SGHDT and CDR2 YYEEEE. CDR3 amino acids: CASSLTGTGESEAFF. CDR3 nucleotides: TGTGCCAGCAGCCTAACCGGGACAGGGGAATCTGAAGCTTTCTTT.

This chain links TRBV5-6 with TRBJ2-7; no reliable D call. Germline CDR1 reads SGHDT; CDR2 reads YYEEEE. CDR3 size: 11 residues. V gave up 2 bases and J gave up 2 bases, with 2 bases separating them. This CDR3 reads CASSFAYEQYF. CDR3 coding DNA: TGTGCCAGCAGCTTCGCCTACGAGCAGTACTTC.